This T cell receptor beta chain was observed in a study of T cell responses to AZD1222 COVID-19 vaccine. General observations from the study: No repertoire was sampled before or during the peak T cell response, only after it.

Samples with a second dose at about 4 or about 12 weeks were pooled together. Concerning this clone itself: The target antigen is unknown.

The germline V gene has CDR1 MNHEY and CDR2 SMNVEV (reference sequence). V lost 2 bases and J 1 base, leaving 9 bases between the germline ends. CDR3 length equals 15 residues. Clones were sequenced by immunoSEQ multiplex PCR, and TCRdb holds only the in-frame ones, with some missing. This table holds around 99,000 clones, roughly 90% found once. The chain is built from TRBV27 and TRBJ2-4; D might be TRBD1 (5 bases). The source material was peripheral blood, sampled 28 days after the second AZD1222 dose. The sequence was collected from an adult who received the AZD1222 COVID-19 vaccine. CDR3 sequence reads: CASSLMQGAKNIQYF. As DNA, the CDR3 is TGTGCCAGCAGTTTAATGCAGGGCGCCAAAAACATTCAGTACTTC.